Each of the 17 T cell receptor beta chains below was sequenced from the same sample in a study of PD-L1 blockade in urothelial cancer. Repertoires were generated with immunoSEQ multiplex PCR, while TCRdb's copy carries only in-frame clones and drops some. The data show some 40,000 clones, roughly 90% seen once. Here the sequenced sample was PBMCs, taken around atezolizumab (anti-PD-L1) treatment. All receptors come from a man in his sixties or seventies with urothelial cancer.

The chain is built from TRBV28 and TRBJ2-7, with D maybe TRBD1 (6 bases). The CDR3 length is 14 residues. Trimming took 6 bases from V and 3 from J, leaving 15 bases between them. Germline V gene lookup returns CDR1 MDHEN and CDR2 SYDVKM. In DNA form, the CDR3 reads TGTGCCAGCAGCCCAGGAAAACAGGGCTACGAGCAGTACTTC. This encodes CASSPGKQGYEQYF. Looking up the rest from reference TRBV28 and TRBJ2-7 gives the full variable domain: DVKVTQSSRYLVKRTGEKVFLECVQDMDHENMFWYRQDPGLGLRLIYFSYDVKMKEKGDIPEGYSVSREKKERFSLILESASTNQTSMYLCASSPGKQGYEQYFGPGTRLTVT.

This clone was observed a handful of times. Here the CDR3 DNA reads TGTGCCAGCAGATATACCGGGACTAGCGCCTACAATGAGCAGTTCTTC. Protein: CASRYTGTSAYNEQFF. The rearrangement uses TRBV28 and TRBJ2-1, with 10 bases aligning to TRBD2. Germline V gene lookup returns CDR1 MDHEN and CDR2 SYDVKM. The CDR3 is 16 amino acids. The junction had 7 bases not matched to a gene; V was cut back by 6 bases and J by 2 bases. Looking up the rest from reference TRBV28 and TRBJ2-1 gives the full variable domain: DVKVTQSSRYLVKRTGEKVFLECVQDMDHENMFWYRQDPGLGLRLIYFSYDVKMKEKGDIPEGYSVSREKKERFSLILESASTNQTSMYLCASRYTGTSAYNEQFFGPGTRLTVL.

This clone came up once. This chain links TRBV5-1 with TRBJ2-7, with 7 bases that match TRBD1. From germline, CDR1 is SGHRS and CDR2 YFSETQ. This CDR3 contains 15 residues. With V trimmed by 0 bases and J by 6 bases, 9 bases remained unmatched. CDR3 sequence: CASSLDRGHLSEQYF. CDR3 nucleotide sequence: TGCGCCAGCAGCTTGGACAGGGGCCACCTAAGCGAGCAGTACTTC.

This chain connects TRBV25-1 to TRBJ2-3; 9 positions agree with TRBD2. Per germline, CDR1 MGHDK and CDR2 SYGVNS. The CDR3 runs 14 residues. Losses at the gene ends were 7 bases for V and 3 bases for J; bases not matched to a gene: 5. CDR3: CASTNSGGTDTQYF. The CDR3, as DNA: TGTGCCAGCACTAACAGCGGGGGGACAGATACGCAGTATTTT.

The gene calls are TRBV19 and TRBJ1-1, with a possible D match to TRBD1 (5 bases). This CDR3 is built from 16 residues. The V and J ends lost 5 bases and 1 base respectively, with 17 bases between them. Per germline, CDR1 LNHDA and CDR2 SQIVND (reference sequence). The CDR3 here is CASSPSAARANTEAFF. The CDR3 nucleotides read TGTGCCAGTAGTCCCTCTGCGGCCAGGGCGAACACTGAAGCTTTCTTT. Filled out from reference TRBV19 and TRBJ1-1, the complete variable domain reads DGGITQSPKYLFRKEGQNVTLSCEQNLNHDAMYWYRQDPGQGLRLIYYSQIVNDFQKGDIAEGYSVSREKKESFPLTVTSAQKNPTAFYLCASSPSAARANTEAFFGQGTRLTVV.

V gene TRBV19 combines with J gene TRBJ2-2, with D possibly TRBD1 on 6 matching bases. This CDR3 has 14 amino acids. Trimming shortened V by 9 bases and J by 7 bases, and 18 bases separated the two germline ends. Germline V gene data show CDR1 as LNHDA and CDR2 as SQIVND (reference sequence). Here the CDR3 DNA reads TGTGCCAGCGGAAAACAGGGAACCGGCGGGGAGCTGTTTTTT. Its protein is CASGKQGTGGELFF.

This clone has just one count. The chain uses TRBV19 and TRBJ1-5; 8 nucleotides align to TRBD1. V dropped 3 bases and J dropped 0; count of bases not matched to a gene: 4. The CDR3 is 16 amino acids. CDR1 is LNHDA and CDR2 is SQIVND in the germline V gene (reference sequence). CDR3 region: CASSMGQARSNQPQHF. CDR3 nucleotide sequence: TGTGCCAGTAGTATGGGACAGGCCCGTAGCAATCAGCCCCAGCATTTT.

J is TRBJ2-7 and V is TRBV5-4; 8 bases line up with TRBD1. Germline loops: CDR1 SGHNT, CDR2 YYREEE (reference sequence). The CDR3 covers 16 residues. Unmatched junction bases numbered 11, after V lost 4 bases and J lost 2 bases. This CDR3 is CASSPSRDRSTYEQYF. CDR3 bases: TGTGCCAGCAGCCCCAGCCGGGACAGGAGTACCTACGAGCAGTACTTC.

The J gene is TRBJ2-6, the V gene TRBV4-1; TRBD1 agrees at 7 bases. V was pared by 6 bases and J by 2 bases, with 10 bases of the junction left unmatched. Germline V gene sequence: CDR1 MGHRA, CDR2 YSYEKL. The CDR3 runs 17 residues. The chain's CDR3 is CASSDPTGYTGANVLTF. In nucleotides, the CDR3 is TGCGCCAGCAGTGATCCGACAGGGTACACTGGGGCCAACGTCCTGACTTTC.

This chain joins TRBV27 and TRBJ2-5, with 8 bases that match TRBD1. The last part of the DNA fits TRBJ2-7 better; the J call may be wrong. CDR3 length: 14 amino acids. CDR1 is MNHEY and CDR2 is SMNVEV in the germline V gene (reference sequence). The CDR3 DNA follows: TGTGCCAGCAGTTCAAGACAGGGGTACTACGAGCAGTACTTC. This translates into CASSSRQGYYEQYF.

The chain recombines TRBV18 with TRBJ2-3; D is unclear. V lost 0 bases and J 5 bases, leaving 6 bases between the germline ends. Germline V gene data show CDR1 as KGHSH and CDR2 as LQKENI. The CDR3 has 13 residues. Here the CDR3 reads CASSPPGKDTQYF. In DNA form, the CDR3 reads TGTGCCAGCTCACCACCGGGCAAAGATACGCAGTATTTT.

This rearrangement joins TRBV28 to TRBJ2-7; D remains ambiguous. Per germline, CDR1 MDHEN and CDR2 SYDVKM. The CDR3 has 17 amino acids. Trimming removed 2 bases from V and 4 bases from J, with 21 bases in between. The CDR3 loop reads CASSLKPSGWSRYEQYF. For the CDR3, the DNA is TGTGCCAGCAGTTTAAAACCCTCCGGTTGGTCCCGGTACGAGCAGTACTTC.

The rearrangement uses TRBV29-1 and TRBJ2-2; 10 bases map to TRBD1. Looked up from germline, CDR1 is SQVTM and CDR2 is ANQGSEA. Trimming cost V 4 bases and J 5 bases; bases outside gene matches: 1. This CDR3 region has 13 residues. In DNA form, the CDR3 reads TGCAGCGTTGGGACAGGGGGGACCGGGGAGCTGTTTTTT. It translates to CSVGTGGTGELFF.

The gene calls are TRBV2 and TRBJ1-5, with D possibly matching TRBD1 (5 bases). Germline V gives CDR1 SNHLY, CDR2 FYNNEI. This CDR3 region has 13 residues. V gave up 6 bases and J gave up 3 bases, with 9 bases separating them. Here the CDR3 DNA reads TGTGCCAGCAGGCAGGGACTCAATCAGCCCCAGCATTTT. It yields the protein CASRQGLNQPQHF.

This clone was seen a single time. This sequence joins TRBV18 and TRBJ2-2, with D hard to call. The CDR3 totals 15 residues. Looked up from germline, CDR1 is KGHSH and CDR2 is LQKENI. Between the trimmed V and J ends, which lost 3 bases and 0 bases, there was a span of 8 bases. In DNA, the CDR3 is TGTGCCAGCTCACCTAGAGTCGCGAACACCGGGGAGCTGTTTTTT. This encodes CASSPRVANTGELFF.

V usage is TRBV5-4 and J usage is TRBJ2-7; 9 bases agree with TRBD2. The CDR3 is 14 amino acids. Germline V CDR1 and CDR2: SGHNT, YYREEE (reference sequence). With 3 bases clipped from V and 7 bases from J, the junction kept 8 bases outside the gene matches. DNA for the CDR3: TGTGCCAGCAGCTCAACTAGCGGGCCTAAAGAGCAGTACTTC. It encodes CASSSTSGPKEQYF.

The chain combines TRBV6-1 with TRBJ2-3; weak D call: TRBD2 (6 bases). Germline V CDR1 and CDR2: MNHNS, SASEGT. The CDR3 totals 12 residues. V was clipped by 7 bases and J by 8 bases, with 13 bases between them. CDR3 in amino acids: CASTEVGGTQYF. CDR3 DNA: TGTGCCAGCACCGAAGTCGGGGGTACGCAGTATTTT.